This T cell receptor (beta chain) was profiled in a study of T-cell reconstitution after alpha-beta-depleted transplantation in children. This clonotype was observed at least ten times. V gave up 5 bases and J gave up 0 bases, with 11 bases separating them. This CDR3 comprises 15 residues. CDR1 is MNHEY and CDR2 is SVGAGI in the germline V gene. Preparing the TCRbeta library involved the use of unique molecular identifiers. TCRdb itself ran the PCR reads through MiXCR, one entry per CDR3 protein. The data contain about 16,000 distinct CDR3 sequences, about 8% of them seen just once; the ten biggest clones take up 36%.

Source: PBMCs, mostly from graft donor cells, taken 60 days after TCRalphabeta/CD19-depleted stem cell transplant. V gene TRBV6-5 combines with J gene TRBJ1-5; D is possibly TRBD1 (6 bases). The receptor's source is a boy in the first two years of life who had a stem cell transplant for Wiskott-Aldrich syndrome, so the T cells may come from the graft donor. CDR3 region: CASSRQAYSNQPQHF. CDR3 coding DNA: TGTGCCAGCAGTCGACAGGCATATAGCAATCAGCCCCAGCATTTT.